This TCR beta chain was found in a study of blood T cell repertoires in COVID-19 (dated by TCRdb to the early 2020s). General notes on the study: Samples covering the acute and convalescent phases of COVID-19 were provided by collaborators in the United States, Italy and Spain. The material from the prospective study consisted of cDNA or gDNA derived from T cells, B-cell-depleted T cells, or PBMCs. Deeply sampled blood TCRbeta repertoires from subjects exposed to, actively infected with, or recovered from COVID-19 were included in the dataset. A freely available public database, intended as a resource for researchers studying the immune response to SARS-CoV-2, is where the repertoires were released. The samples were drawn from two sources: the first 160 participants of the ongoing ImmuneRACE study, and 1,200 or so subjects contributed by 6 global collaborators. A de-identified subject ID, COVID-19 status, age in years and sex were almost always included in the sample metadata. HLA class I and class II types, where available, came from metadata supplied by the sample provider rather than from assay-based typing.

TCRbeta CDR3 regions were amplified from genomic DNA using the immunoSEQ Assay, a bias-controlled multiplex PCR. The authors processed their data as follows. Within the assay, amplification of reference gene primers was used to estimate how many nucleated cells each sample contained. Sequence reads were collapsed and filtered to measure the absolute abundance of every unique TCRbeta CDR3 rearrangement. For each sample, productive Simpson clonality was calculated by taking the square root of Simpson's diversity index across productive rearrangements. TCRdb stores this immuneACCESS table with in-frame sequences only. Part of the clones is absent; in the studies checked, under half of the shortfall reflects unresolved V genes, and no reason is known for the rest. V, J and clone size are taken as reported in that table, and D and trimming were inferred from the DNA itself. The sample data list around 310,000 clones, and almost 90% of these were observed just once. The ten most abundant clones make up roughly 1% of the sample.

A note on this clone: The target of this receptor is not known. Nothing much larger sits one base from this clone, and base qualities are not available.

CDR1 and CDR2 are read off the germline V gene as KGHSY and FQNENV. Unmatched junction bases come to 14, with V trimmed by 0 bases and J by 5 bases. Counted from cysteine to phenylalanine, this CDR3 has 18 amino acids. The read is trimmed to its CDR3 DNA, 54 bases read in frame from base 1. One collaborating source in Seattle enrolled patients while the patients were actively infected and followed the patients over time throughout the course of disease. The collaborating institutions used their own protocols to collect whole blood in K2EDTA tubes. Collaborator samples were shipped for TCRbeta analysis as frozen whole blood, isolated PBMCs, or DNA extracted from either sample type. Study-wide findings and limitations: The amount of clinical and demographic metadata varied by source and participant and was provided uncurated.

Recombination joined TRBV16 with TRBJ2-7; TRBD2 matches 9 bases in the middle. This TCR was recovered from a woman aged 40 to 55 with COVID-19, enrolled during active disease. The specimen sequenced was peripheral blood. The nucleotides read TGTGCCAGCAGCCAATCGGTTTCTCGGCGGGAGGGCCGCGACGAGCAGTACTTC. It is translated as CASSQSVSRREGRDEQYF.